A single sample gave rise to the 14 T cell receptor beta chains below, sequenced in a study of molecular identifiers for immune sequencing clone quantification. One entry per CDR3 protein results from TCRdb running MiXCR on the PCR reads. In the table there are roughly 97,000 distinct CDR3 sequences, about 24% of which are singletons. The sample taken for sequencing was naive CD8+ T cells from blood, with Jurkat cell RNA spiked in. Subset specified: FACS-sorted CD8+CD4-CCR7+CD45RA+ naive T cells. The receptors shown here come from a human donor in good health. Some libraries in this study had Jurkat cell RNA spiked in.

This clonotype appeared a single time. The CDR3 spells CASSPTGFFGYTF. CDR3 DNA: TGTGCCAGCAGCCCGACAGGTTTTTTTGGCTACACCTTC. The chain links TRBV12-3 or TRBV12-4 to TRBJ1-2; D might be TRBD1 (6 bases). Deletions cut 6 bases from V and 7 bases from J, with 15 bases between. CDR3 length: 13 amino acids.

The table lists this clonotype with many counts. The gene calls are TRBV6-2 or TRBV6-3 and TRBJ1-1, with 7 bases that match TRBD1. The CDR3 contains 13 residues. With V trimmed by 5 bases and J by 4 bases, 4 bases remained unmatched. Germline V gene lookup returns CDR1 MNHEY and CDR2 SVGEGT. The CDR3 spells CASSTGQVTEAFF. For the CDR3, the DNA is TGTGCCAGCAGTACTGGACAGGTCACTGAAGCTTTCTTT.

With regard to this clonotype: This sequence may be a read error, since a much larger clone differs from it by one base. V is TRBV7-2 and J is TRBJ1-5; D unresolved. The CDR3 consists of 14 residues. Germline V gives CDR1 SGHTA, CDR2 FQGNSA. CDR3 bases: TGTGCCGGCAGCTTAGCGGAGTCCGGGCAGCCCCAGCATTTT. The encoded protein is CAGSLAESGQPQHF. The whole variable domain, filled in from reference TRBV7-2 and TRBJ1-5, reads GAGVSQSPSNKVTEKGKDVELRCDPISGHTALYWYRQSLGQGLEFLIYFQGNSAPDKSGLPSDRFSAERTGGSVSTLTIQRTQQEDSAVYLCAGSLAESGQPQHFGDGTRLSIL.

This clonotype was detected a few times. This sequence joins TRBV27 and TRBJ2-7; no definite D call. The CDR3 runs to 14 residues. The germline V and J ends were trimmed by 3 bases and 0 bases, with 9 bases remaining between them. Germline lookup yields CDR1 MNHEY and CDR2 SMNVEV (reference sequence). The CDR3 here is CASSFTGSSYEQYF. The CDR3 DNA sequence: TGTGCCAGCAGTTTCACCGGTAGCTCCTACGAGCAGTACTTC.

This chain uses TRBV7-3 with TRBJ2-5; D possibly matches TRBD1 or TRBD2 (5 bases each). CDR1 and CDR2 (germline): SGHTA, FQGTGA. CDR3 length: 14 amino acids. Trimming took off 1 base at V and 1 base at J, with 7 bases between the two ends. CDR3 amino acids: CASSLMGVQETQYF. CDR3 nucleotides: TGTGCCAGCAGCTTAATGGGGGTCCAAGAGACCCAGTACTTC.

This clonotype was seen only once. A much larger clonotype is one base distant, so this may be a read error. The V gene is TRBV29-1, the J gene TRBJ2-3, with D perhaps TRBD1 (6 bases). The germline V gene has CDR1 SQVTM and CDR2 ANQGSEA. The CDR3 consists of 14 residues. The V end lost 6 bases, the J end lost 2 bases, and 15 bases lay between the germline ends. The CDR3 DNA is TGCAGCGTGGCAGGGGATTGGAACACAGATACGCAGTATTTT. Residues: CSVAGDWNTDTQYF.

Notes on this clonotype: A much larger clone differs from this one at a single base, so this may be a read error. The V and J genes are TRBV5-3 and TRBJ2-2; 15 nucleotides align to TRBD2. TRBV5-3 is designated an ORF whose function remains uncertain. This CDR3 region has 17 residues. CDR3 nucleotide sequence: TGTGCCAGCAGCTTTGGACTAGCGGGGGGGAGCACCGGGGAGCTGTTTTTT. Protein: CASSFGLAGGSTGELFF.

As for this clonotype: This may come from a read error, since a much larger clone is one base off. The V and J genes are TRBV27 and TRBJ2-6; D might be TRBD1 (6 bases). In germline, CDR1 is MNHEY, CDR2 SMNVEV (reference sequence). The CDR3 is 16 residues long. The CDR3 spells CASRRDNYSGAIVLTF. The CDR3 nucleotides read TGTGCCAGCAGAAGGGACAACTACTCTGGGGCCATCGTCCTGACTTTC.

Ten or more counts support this clonotype. This chain joins TRBV28 and TRBJ2-5; 8 nucleotides line up with TRBD1. The CDR3 consists of 16 residues. The J segment lost 4 bases and the V segment lost 5 bases, leaving 12 bases of the junction unmatched. Germline values: CDR1 MDHEN, CDR2 SYDVKM. CDR3 DNA sequence: TGTGCCAGCAGTCATCGACAGGGGATTTTTTCAGAGACCCAGTACTTC. Its protein is CASSHRQGIFSETQYF.

This clonotype came up a few times. A much bigger clone sits one base away, suggesting this may be a read error. This chain connects TRBV7-8 to TRBJ2-3; 8 bases line up with TRBD2. CDR3 size: 17 residues. Germline lookup yields CDR1 SGHVS and CDR2 FQNEAQ. DNA of the CDR3: TGTGTCAGCAGCTTATTAGAGAGCGGGGGTTTCACAGATACGCAGTATTTT. This gives the protein CVSSLLESGGFTDTQYF.

This clonotype was detected only a few times. The junction does not match germline at one end; this may be a read error. The rearrangement joins TRBV14 to TRBJ2-7; no reliable D call. The CDR3 loop spans 14 amino acids. The germline V gene encodes CDR1 SGHDN and CDR2 FVKESK. CDR3 sequence: CASNQHSYSYEQYF. For the CDR3, the DNA is TGTGCCAGCAACCAACACTCTTACTCCTACGAGCAGTACTTC.

This clonotype was counted ten times or more. The chain employs TRBV9 and TRBJ2-3, with D perhaps being TRBD1 or TRBD2 (5 bases each). CDR1 is SGDLS and CDR2 is YYNGEE in the germline V gene. The CDR3 contains 16 residues. The germline V and J ends were trimmed by 0 bases and 0 bases, with 11 bases remaining between them. CDR3 amino acids: CASSVAGLQSTDTQYF. The CDR3 coding sequence is TGTGCCAGCAGCGTAGCGGGGCTCCAAAGCACAGATACGCAGTATTTT.

The V and J genes are TRBV12-3 or TRBV12-4 and TRBJ1-6; D is uncertain. The CDR3 consists of 11 residues. Trimming shortened V by 11 bases and J by 10 bases, and 12 bases separated the two germline ends. In DNA form, the CDR3 reads TGTGCCGCCAGTTTTGGGTCACCCCTCCACTTT. Translating it yields CAASFGSPLHF.

To note about this clonotype: A much larger clone sits a single nucleotide away, making a read error possible. V is TRBV13 and J is TRBJ2-7, with D unresolved. Germline V lookup: CDR1 PRHDT, CDR2 FYEKMQ (reference sequence). The CDR3 is 14 residues long. The DNA for the CDR3 is TGTGCCAGCAGCTTAGCGGGCCGCTCCTACGCGCAGTACTTC. This codes for CASSLAGRSYAQYF.